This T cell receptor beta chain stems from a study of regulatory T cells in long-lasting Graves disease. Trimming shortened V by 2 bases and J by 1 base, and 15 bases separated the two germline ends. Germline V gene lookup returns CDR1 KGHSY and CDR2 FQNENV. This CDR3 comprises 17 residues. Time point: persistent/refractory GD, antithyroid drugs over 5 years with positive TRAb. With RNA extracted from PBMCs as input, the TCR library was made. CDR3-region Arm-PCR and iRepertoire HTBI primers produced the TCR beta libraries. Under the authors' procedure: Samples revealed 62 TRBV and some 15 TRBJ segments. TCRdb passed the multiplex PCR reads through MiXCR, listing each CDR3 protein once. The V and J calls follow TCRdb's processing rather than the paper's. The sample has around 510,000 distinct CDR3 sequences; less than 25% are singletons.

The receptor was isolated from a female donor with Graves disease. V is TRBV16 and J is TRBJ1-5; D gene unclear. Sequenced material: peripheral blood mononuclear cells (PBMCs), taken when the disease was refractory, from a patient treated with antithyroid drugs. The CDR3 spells CASSQLNYRRSNQPQHF. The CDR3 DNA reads TGTGCCAGCAGCCAACTAAACTACCGTCGGAGCAATCAGCCCCAGCATTTT.